The table lists the clone carrying this T cell receptor beta chain with many counts. The antigen is undetermined. The data originate from a study of T-cell reconstitution after alpha-beta-depleted transplantation in children. It was with unique molecular identifiers that the TCRbeta library was prepared. One entry per CDR3 protein results from TCRdb running MiXCR on the PCR reads. The sample holds hundreds of thousands of distinct CDR3 sequences; under 15% are singletons and the top ten take about 2%. The CDR3 length is 15 residues. Losses at the gene ends were 4 bases for V and 4 bases for J; bases not matched to a gene: 6. Whole-study results and caveats: Roughly two months post-transplant, alpha-beta T cells reportedly originated from several hundred graft clones that had expanded. Most T-cell counts and diversity one year after the transplant came from T cells that were newly produced.

This specimen was PBMCs, mostly from graft donor cells, taken 360 days after TCRalphabeta/CD19-depleted stem cell transplant. This chain uses TRBV12-3 or TRBV12-4 with TRBJ2-1, with 8 bases identical to TRBD2. The clonotype originates from a male patient under 18 who had a stem cell transplant for acute myeloid leukemia, so the T cells may come from the graft donor. The CDR3 reads CASSSRLAQYNEQFF. In DNA, the CDR3 is TGTGCCAGCAGTTCCCGACTAGCGCAATACAATGAGCAGTTCTTC.